This is a list of T cell receptor beta chains from one sample in a study of monozygotic twins with cystic fibrosis. TCRdb keeps only in-frame clones here, not all; method: immunoSEQ multiplex PCR. The repertoire consists of approximately 27,000 clones, with about nine tenths occurring once and the leading ten covering approximately 0.5%. The sequencing sample was made of blood. These receptors all come from a girl between 2 and 10 years old with cystic fibrosis. The CDR3 runs from the conserved cysteine through the conserved F or W. A D gene is named only where the DNA matches it firmly. A clone size is listed for some rows: how often the clone was seen (once, few, many), or a class if it is expanded.

TGTGCCAGCAGCTTTGACAGGGGGGGAGAAAAACTGTTTTTT	CASSFDRGGEKLFF	TRBV7-2	TRBJ1-4	NA	TRBD1
TGCGCCAGCAGCTTGGTGGGGGTCACCTACGAGCAGTACTTC	CASSLVGVTYEQYF	TRBV5-1	TRBJ2-7	once	NA
TGTGCCAGCAGTTTCTGGGCAGGGATGGGCAATCAGCCCCAGCATTTT	CASSFWAGMGNQPQHF	TRBV6-6	TRBJ1-5	NA	NA
TGTGCCAGCAGCCTTGGACAGGGCCCAGATACGCAGTATTTT	CASSLGQGPDTQYF	TRBV7-9	TRBJ2-3	NA	TRBD1
TGTGCCAGCAAAGGGTGGCGGGATTCACCCCTCCACTTT	CASKGWRDSPLHF	TRBV2	TRBJ1-6	NA	NA
TGTGCCAGCAGTTCCACAGGGCGGTCTAAGAACACTGAAGCTTTCTTT	CASSSTGRSKNTEAFF	TRBV27	TRBJ1-1	NA	NA
TGTGCCAGCAGTTCGGGAGTGCATGGCTACACCTTC	CASSSGVHGYTF	TRBV6-5	TRBJ1-2	NA	NA
TGCGCCAGCAGCTTGGCCGGTGGGGGTTACGAGCAGTACTTC	CASSLAGGGYEQYF	TRBV5-1	TRBJ2-7	NA	NA
TGTGCCACCAGCAGAGAAGGACGGATGAACACTGAAGCTTTCTTT	CATSREGRMNTEAFF	TRBV15	TRBJ1-1	once	NA
TGTGCCTGGAGTGCGGGGGCGCGAGCTAATGAAAAACTGTTTTTT	CAWSAGARANEKLFF	TRBV30	TRBJ1-4	NA	NA
TGTGCCAGCAGTTACTCGGGTTCCTACGAGCAGTACTTC	CASSYSGSYEQYF	TRBV6-5	TRBJ2-7	NA	NA
TGCGCCAGCAGCCCCCCCCTTAAGGGGCTTCTGTTTTTT	CASSPPLKGLLFF	TRBV5-1	TRBJ1-4	NA	NA
TGTGCCAGCAGACTAGCGGGGGGCCCCAGCTCCTACAATGAGCAGTTCTTC	CASRLAGGPSSYNEQFF	TRBV4-2	TRBJ2-1	once	TRBD2
TGCGCCAGCAGCTTGTCCCGGACTACCTACAATGAGCAGTTCTTC	CASSLSRTTYNEQFF	TRBV5-1	TRBJ2-1	NA	NA
TGTGCCAGCAGCTCGATGACACCGTCTGGGGCCAACGTCCTGACTTTC	CASSSMTPSGANVLTF	TRBV7-8	TRBJ2-6	NA	NA
TGTGCCAGCATGCAGGGCACTGAAGCTTTCTTT	CASMQGTEAFF	TRBV5-4	TRBJ1-1	NA	NA
TGTGCCAGCAGCTCGGGACTAAGGGAGACCCAGTACTTC	CASSSGLRETQYF	TRBV7-3	TRBJ2-5	NA	TRBD2
TGTGCCTGGAGGGGTCGGGCTAATGAAAAACTGTTTTTT	CAWRGRANEKLFF	TRBV30	TRBJ1-4	NA	NA
TGTGCCAGCAGTCACACTCCCCCCGAGCAGTACTTC	CASSHTPPEQYF	TRBV6-1	TRBJ2-7	NA	NA
TGTGCCAGCAGAGAAGGGACAGGATCCTCCTATAATTCACCCCTCCACTTT	CASREGTGSSYNSPLHF	TRBV2	TRBJ1-6	NA	TRBD1
TGTGCCTGGAGTGGTAACACCCACCAAGAGACCCAGTACTTC	CAWSGNTHQETQYF	TRBV30	TRBJ2-5	NA	NA
TGTGCCAGCAGCTTAGGGCCCTGGACAGGGGGCACCTATGGCTACACCTTC	CASSLGPWTGGTYGYTF	TRBV7-6	TRBJ1-2	NA	TRBD1
TGTGCCAGCAGTGCCGGGATCAGGAATCAGCCCCAGCATTTT	CASSAGIRNQPQHF	TRBV2	TRBJ1-5	NA	NA
TGTGCCAGTAGTATAAGGCCATCTTATGGCTACACCTTC	CASSIRPSYGYTF	TRBV19	TRBJ1-2	few	NA
TGTGCCAGCAGCCAAGATCTCTCCGGACAGGGTCTACGGGGGCAGTACTTC	CASSQDLSGQGLRGQYF	TRBV14	TRBJ2-7	NA	TRBD1
TGTGCCAGCAGCTTAGCGCCATCGCATGAGCAGTTCTTC	CASSLAPSHEQFF	TRBV7-9	TRBJ2-1	NA	NA
TGTGCCAGCAGGGGCGGTACAGATACGCAGTATTTT	CASRGGTDTQYF	TRBV6-5	TRBJ2-3	NA	NA
TGCGCCAGCAGCTGGGGACTAGCGGGGGGGCCCGGAGCCCACGAGCAGTACTTC	CASSWGLAGGPGAHEQYF	TRBV5-1	TRBJ2-7	NA	TRBD2
TGTGCCAGCAGCCCTCCGAAGTATGGCTACACCTTC	CASSPPKYGYTF	TRBV9	TRBJ1-2	NA	NA
TGTGCCAGCAGTCTCGTCGAGGGGTGGTACGAGCAGTACTTC	CASSLVEGWYEQYF	TRBV27	TRBJ2-7	NA	NA
TGTGCCAGCAGTAACGTTTGGGAGACTGAAGCTTTCTTT	CASSNVWETEAFF	TRBV7-9	TRBJ1-1	NA	NA
TGTGCCAGCCTTCTTGAGGGGACAGGGTATGGCTACACCTTC	CASLLEGTGYGYTF	TRBV7-2	TRBJ1-2	once	TRBD1
TGTGCCACCAGTGGACAGGCGAACACCGGGGAGCTGTTTTTT	CATSGQANTGELFF	TRBV15	TRBJ2-2	NA	TRBD1
TGTGCCAGCAGTTACTGGGGGGATACCGGGGAGCTGTTTTTT	CASSYWGDTGELFF	TRBV6-5	TRBJ2-2	NA	NA
TGCGCCAGCAGCCAAGACGACAGGGGGGACACTGAAGCTTTCTTT	CASSQDDRGDTEAFF	TRBV4-1	TRBJ1-1	NA	TRBD1
TGTGCCAGTAGTATAGATCGGGGGGTGAACACCGGGGAGCTGTTTTTT	CASSIDRGVNTGELFF	TRBV19	TRBJ2-2	NA	TRBD2
TGCGCCAGCAGCTGGGACAACTATGGCTACACCTTC	CASSWDNYGYTF	TRBV5-1	TRBJ1-2	NA	NA